This TCR beta chain was recovered during a study of CD8 T cells in ankylosing spondylitis. Findings and limits, study-wide: Reactive arthritis synovial fluid and blood were previously reported to contain some motif variants. The authors reported significant enrichment of disease-linked clones in matched ankylosing spondylitis synovial fluid. In peripheral blood, disease-linked CD8+ clones occurred at relatively low frequencies.

Libraries for TCR beta were made by quantitative 5'-RACE with molecular barcodes. TCRdb re-called the 5' RACE reads through MiXCR, storing one row per CDR3 protein. Of 80,000 to 90,000 distinct CDR3 sequences in the sample, around 25% were seen once. This clonotype has more than one count but fewer than ten. Its target is unknown. V was cut by 7 bases and J by 3 bases, with 18 bases left in between. CDR1 and CDR2 from the germline V gene are SQVTM and ANQGSEA. The CDR3 sequence is 14 residues long. The sample was blood, either unsorted or a sorted T cell fraction (not recorded which). The source is a male donor with ankylosing spondylitis or in good health (not recorded which). The chain has TRBV29-1 and TRBJ2-5, with a tentative D call TRBD2 (7 bases). In DNA, the CDR3 is TGCAGCGGCGGTAGGGGGGGGGCCGAAGAGACCCAGTACTTC. Protein sequence: CSGGRGGAEETQYF.